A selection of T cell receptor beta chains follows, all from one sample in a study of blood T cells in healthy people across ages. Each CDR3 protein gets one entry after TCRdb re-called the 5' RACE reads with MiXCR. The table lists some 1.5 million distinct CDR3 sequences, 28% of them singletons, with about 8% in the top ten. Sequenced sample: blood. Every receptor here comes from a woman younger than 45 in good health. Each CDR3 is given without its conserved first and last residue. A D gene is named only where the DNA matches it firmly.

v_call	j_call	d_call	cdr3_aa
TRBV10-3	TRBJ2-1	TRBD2	AISEGGRAANEQF
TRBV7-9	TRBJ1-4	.	ASSFWEAEGNEKLF
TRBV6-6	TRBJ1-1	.	ASSCLGTTEAF
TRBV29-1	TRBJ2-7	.	SVAPDPPYEQY
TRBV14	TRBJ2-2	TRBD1	ASSQGGQGFGTGELF
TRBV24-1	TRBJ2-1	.	ATRESWGGNEQF
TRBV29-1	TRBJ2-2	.	SVYREIDTGELF
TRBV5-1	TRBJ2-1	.	ASSFGGGRQEQF
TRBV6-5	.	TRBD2	ASSFGLAAYYEQY
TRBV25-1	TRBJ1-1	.	ASSEGRWQTKAF
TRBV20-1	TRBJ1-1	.	SAREGGRRTEAF
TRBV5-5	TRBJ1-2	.	ASSRGVYGYT
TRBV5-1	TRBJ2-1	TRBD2	ASSLRGGGAHLNEQF
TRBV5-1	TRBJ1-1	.	ASSFTARGAGATEAF
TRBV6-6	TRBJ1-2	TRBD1	ASSFAGTESANYGYT
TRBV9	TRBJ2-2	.	ASSARDLPNTGELF
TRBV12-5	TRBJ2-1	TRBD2	ASGSKRGHYNEQF
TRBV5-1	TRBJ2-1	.	ASSTQGESEQF
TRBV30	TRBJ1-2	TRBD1	AWTRTGGFLGGYT
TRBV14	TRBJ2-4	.	ASSQDVQKQY
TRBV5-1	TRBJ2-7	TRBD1	ASSARDREGELY
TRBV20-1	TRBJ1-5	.	SARDWMKGDQPQH
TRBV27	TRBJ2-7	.	ASSPTRTVYEQY
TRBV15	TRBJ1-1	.	ATSTLQESEAF
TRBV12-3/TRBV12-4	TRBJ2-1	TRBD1	ASSLLGQGASEQF
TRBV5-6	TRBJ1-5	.	ASSWGTLPRH
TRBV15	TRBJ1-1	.	ATRPDRGSTEAF
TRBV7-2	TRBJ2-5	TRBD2	ASSLGGASGRRETQY
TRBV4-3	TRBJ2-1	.	ASSQDLLRGEYNGQF
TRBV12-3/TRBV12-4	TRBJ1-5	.	ASSPGRNNQPQH
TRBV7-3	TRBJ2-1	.	AGSLIGVGNNEQF
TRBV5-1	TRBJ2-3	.	ASSLDRGGTDPQY
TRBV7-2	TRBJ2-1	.	ASSPTWDEQF
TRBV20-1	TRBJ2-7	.	SAEDGTGSYEQY
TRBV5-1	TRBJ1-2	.	ASSLDEGTQPNGYT
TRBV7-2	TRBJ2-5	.	ASSLVGSQGTQY
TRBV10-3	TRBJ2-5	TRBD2	AISESSSGGETQY
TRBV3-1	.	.	ASSLGSEYEQY
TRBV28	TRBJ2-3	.	ASSSSPGTSTDTQY